Each of the 27 T cell receptor beta chains below was sequenced from the same sample in a study of blood T cell repertoires in COVID-19. Libraries were prepared by immunoSEQ multiplex PCR; TCRdb keeps only in-frame clonotypes and omits some of them. The sample records tens of thousands of clones, 86% being singletons. Sequencing input: peripheral blood. Source of these receptors: a woman over 75 with acute or convalescent COVID-19.

The gene calls are TRBV3-1 (or the pseudogene TRBV3-2) and TRBJ2-7; TRBD1 aligns across 8 bases. The CDR3 covers 15 residues. The V gene's germline CDR1 is LGHDT and CDR2 YNNKEL (reference sequence). Losses at the gene ends were 1 base for V and 2 bases for J; bases not matched to a gene: 4. The CDR3 loop is CASSQGGTGTYEQYF. The CDR3 nucleotides are TGTGCCAGCAGCCAAGGAGGGACAGGTACCTACGAGCAGTACTTC.

The V call is TRBV7-9, the J call TRBJ2-1; 7 nucleotides match TRBD2. J gave up 4 bases and V 7 bases, and 10 bases lay outside the gene matches. Per germline, CDR1 SEHNR and CDR2 FQNEAQ (reference sequence). CDR3 size: 15 residues. CDR3 sequence: CASTKDSSGYNEQFF. CDR3 nucleotides: TGTGCCAGCACCAAAGACTCTAGCGGTTACAATGAGCAGTTCTTC. Variable domain in full (rest from reference TRBV7-9 and TRBJ2-1): DTGVSQNPRHKITKRGQNVTFRCDPISEHNRLYWYRQTLGQGPEFLTYFQNEAQLEKSRLLSDRFSAERPKGSFSTLEIQRTEQGDSAMYLCASTKDSSGYNEQFFGPGTRLTVL.

The J gene is TRBJ1-5, the V gene TRBV18; perhaps TRBD1 as D (6 bases). V was pared by 2 bases and J by 3 bases, with 11 bases between. Germline V gene data show CDR1 as KGHSH and CDR2 as LQKENI. The CDR3 consists of 15 residues. The CDR3 DNA sequence: TGTGCCAGCTCACCATTCGGGACACTCAATCAGCCCCAGCATTTT. Its protein product is CASSPFGTLNQPQHF.

The V call is TRBV7-3, the J call TRBJ2-1; D gene unclear. The CDR3 covers 12 residues. The germline V gene has CDR1 SGHTA and CDR2 FQGTGA. V dropped 5 bases and J dropped 9 bases, with 11 bases sitting between them. CDR3 DNA sequence: TGTGCCAGCAGCGTCACATCGGGTGAGCAGTTCTTC. It codes for CASSVTSGEQFF.

The chain has TRBV5-1 and TRBJ1-1, with D possibly matching TRBD1 (5 bases). The V and J ends lost 9 bases and 0 bases respectively, with 15 bases between them. The CDR3 has 14 amino acids. CDR1 is SGHRS and CDR2 is YFSETQ in the germline V gene. CDR3 nucleotides: TGCGCCACGAGAGCGGGGCAGTTGAACACTGAAGCTTTCTTT. It translates to CATRAGQLNTEAFF.

The rearrangement joins TRBV27 to TRBJ2-1, with D perhaps TRBD1 (6 bases). V lost 4 bases, J lost 5 bases, and 15 bases lay in between. Looked up from germline, CDR1 is MNHEY and CDR2 is SMNVEV (reference sequence). CDR3 size: 15 residues. As DNA, the CDR3 is TGTGCCAGCAGTTCCCAGGGGATAAGACACAATGAGCAGTTCTTC. Translation gives CASSSQGIRHNEQFF.

This rearrangement joins TRBV7-8 to TRBJ2-7; possibly TRBD2 for D (6 bases). V lost 1 base to trimming and J lost 1 base, with 14 bases between them. Germline lookup yields CDR1 SGHVS and CDR2 FQNEAQ. The CDR3 contains 16 residues. Written as DNA, the CDR3 is TGTGCCAGCAGCTTAGGGGGAGAAGGAGGGTCCTACGAGCAGTACGTC. Translated: CASSLGGEGGSYEQYV.

V usage is TRBV28 and J usage is TRBJ1-4; D possibly corresponds to TRBD1 (6 bases). The V and J ends lost 5 bases and 0 bases respectively, with 16 bases between them. The CDR3 totals 17 residues. Germline CDR1 and CDR2: MDHEN and SYDVKM. The DNA of the CDR3 is TGTGCCAGCAGTCCTCCCCCCTGGACAGCAACTAATGAAAAACTGTTTTTT. Translating it yields CASSPPPWTATNEKLFF. Filled out from reference TRBV28 and TRBJ1-4, the complete variable domain reads DVKVTQSSRYLVKRTGEKVFLECVQDMDHENMFWYRQDPGLGLRLIYFSYDVKMKEKGDIPEGYSVSREKKERFSLILESASTNQTSMYLCASSPPPWTATNEKLFFGSGTQLSVL.

The rearrangement uses TRBV9 and TRBJ2-1; D remains ambiguous. The CDR3 sequence is 16 residues long. Germline V gives CDR1 SGDLS, CDR2 YYNGEE. Deletions cut 0 bases from V and 0 bases from J, with 10 bases between. The CDR3 DNA reads as TGTGCCAGCAGCGTAGAAGCGTCTAGCTCCTACAATGAGCAGTTCTTC. It codes for CASSVEASSSYNEQFF. The whole variable domain, filled in from reference TRBV9 and TRBJ2-1, reads DSGVTQTPKHLITATGQRVTLRCSPRSGDLSVYWYQQSLDQGLQFLIQYYNGEERAKGNILERFSAQQFPDLHSELNLSSLELGDSALYFCASSVEASSSYNEQFFGPGTRLTVL.

The chain recombines TRBV2 with TRBJ2-1; 13 bases are a match to TRBD2. Trimming at V came to 2 bases and at J to 4 bases, leaving 8 bases not matched to a gene. The CDR3 covers 18 residues. Germline CDR1 SNHLY, CDR2 FYNNEI. The CDR3 region has the DNA TGTGCCAGCAGTGAACCCCCGGGACTAGCGGGACATTACAATGAGCAGTTCTTC. Translation gives CASSEPPGLAGHYNEQFF.

This chain uses TRBV5-4 with TRBJ2-5; D remains ambiguous. The CDR3 is made up of 16 amino acids. V was pared by 0 bases and J by 1 base, with 13 bases between. CDR1 SGHNT and CDR2 YYREEE come from the germline V gene (reference sequence). The CDR3 nucleotides read TGTGCCAGCAGCTTGGGTGGTACGGTCACCCAAGAGACCCAGTACTTC. It translates to CASSLGGTVTQETQYF.

The chain joins TRBV2 to TRBJ1-5; 7 nucleotides agree with TRBD1. There are 17 residues in the CDR3. Per germline, CDR1 SNHLY and CDR2 FYNNEI. Losses at the gene ends were 6 bases for V and 0 bases for J; bases not matched to a gene: 11. The CDR3 sequence is CASRQTGTAGSNQPQHF. CDR3 in DNA: TGTGCCAGCAGGCAGACCGGGACAGCTGGTAGCAATCAGCCCCAGCATTTT.

The V and J genes are TRBV11-2 and TRBJ2-2; D is ambiguous. The CDR3 has 13 amino acids. The germline gives CDR1 SGHAT, CDR2 FQNNGV. V was shortened by 3 bases and J by 6 bases, with 8 bases between the two germline ends. CDR3 loop: CASSFSRSGELFF. The CDR3 region has the DNA TGTGCCAGCAGCTTTAGTCGTTCCGGGGAGCTGTTTTTT.

This rearrangement joins TRBV12-3 or TRBV12-4 to TRBJ2-3; tentatively, D is TRBD1 (6 bases). V was clipped by 6 bases and J by 0 bases, with 7 bases between them. The CDR3 runs to 13 residues. The CDR3 loop is CASRDRSTDTQYF. The CDR3 coding sequence is TGTGCCAGCAGGGACAGAAGCACAGATACGCAGTATTTT.

The rearrangement uses TRBV15 and TRBJ2-3; unclear D gene. Trimming cost V 0 bases and J 1 base, with 11 bases left between them. Germline V gene data show CDR1 as LNHNV and CDR2 as YYDKDF (reference sequence). The CDR3 contains 16 residues. CDR3 protein: CATSRDKVAGTDTQYF. Here the CDR3 DNA reads TGTGCCACCAGCAGAGATAAGGTAGCAGGCACAGATACGCAGTATTTT.

This chain connects TRBV7-9 to TRBJ2-2, with TRBD1 matching 7 bases. There are 16 residues in the CDR3. From germline, CDR1 is SEHNR and CDR2 FQNEAQ (reference sequence). V was clipped by 2 bases and J by 2 bases; unmatched bases: 5. CDR3 bases: TGTGCCAGCAGCTTATGGGCAGGGGGAAACACCGGGGAGCTGTTTTTT. This gives the protein CASSLWAGGNTGELFF.

This rearrangement joins TRBV19 to TRBJ1-4; TRBD1 agrees at 12 bases. V was pared by 4 bases and J by 8 bases, with 5 bases of the junction left unmatched. Germline CDR1 is LNHDA and CDR2 is SQIVND (reference sequence). CDR3 length: 15 residues. CDR3: CASSTGTGGEEKLFF. CDR3 bases: TGTGCCAGTAGTACAGGGACAGGGGGCGAAGAAAAACTGTTTTTT.

Concerning this clone itself: One end of the junction does not line up with germline, which may come from a read error. This chain links TRBV12-3 or TRBV12-4 with TRBJ1-1; 9 nucleotides line up with TRBD1. This CDR3 is built from 13 residues. CDR3 sequence (DNA): TGTGCCAGCAGTTTTGAGGGTAGCGGGACAGGGCACTTT. Its translation is CASSFEGSGTGHF.

The chain joins TRBV3-1 (or the pseudogene TRBV3-2) to TRBJ1-4; 7 positions match TRBD1. Trimming removed 0 bases from V and 3 bases from J; junction bases left unmatched: 4. The length of the CDR3 is 16 residues. Per the germline V gene, CDR1 is LGHDT and CDR2 is YNNKEL (reference sequence). Here the CDR3 DNA reads TGTGCCAGCAGCCAAGAGACGGGACAGTCTAATGAAAAACTGTTTTTT. It is translated as CASSQETGQSNEKLFF.

This clone came up many times. The gene calls are TRBV10-3 and TRBJ2-7, with 13 nucleotides matching TRBD2. Germline CDR1 and CDR2: ENHRY and SYGVKD. The CDR3 totals 15 residues. The V gene end was trimmed by 3 bases and the J gene end by 5 bases; junction bases not matched to a gene: 4. Written as DNA, the CDR3 is TGTGCCATCAGTGACACTAGCGGGGGGGCCCACGAGCAGTACTTC. It specifies CAISDTSGGAHEQYF.

The genes are TRBV4-1 and TRBJ2-3; 9 nucleotides match TRBD2. J was trimmed by 10 bases and V by 3 bases; bases with no gene match: 17. The CDR3 length is 17 residues. Germline V gives CDR1 MGHRA, CDR2 YSYEKL. The CDR3 here is CASSHETTSGTADPQYF. CDR3 bases: TGCGCCAGCAGCCACGAGACGACTAGCGGCACCGCGGATCCGCAGTATTTT.

The chain links TRBV5-4 to TRBJ1-3, with TRBD1 matching over 7 bases. This CDR3 region has 14 residues. The J segment lost 2 bases and the V segment lost 4 bases, leaving 3 bases of the junction unmatched. The germline CDR1 and CDR2 sequences are SGHNT and YYREEE (reference sequence). The CDR3 DNA reads TGTGCCAGCAGCCGAACAGGGGCTGGAAACACCATATATTTT. This gives the protein CASSRTGAGNTIYF.

This chain joins TRBV3-1 (or the pseudogene TRBV3-2) and TRBJ2-7; D remains unclear. The V end was cut by 0 bases, the J end by 3 bases, with 9 bases between. Germline loops: CDR1 LGHDT, CDR2 YNNKEL (reference sequence). This CDR3 has 14 amino acids. The DNA for the CDR3 is TGTGCCAGCAGCCAAGATCGGGTTTTCTACGAGCAGTACTTC. This translates into CASSQDRVFYEQYF.

The rearrangement links TRBV18 to TRBJ1-4; 7 nucleotides align to TRBD1. Germline-derived CDR1 and CDR2 are KGHSH and LQKENI. The CDR3 contains 15 residues. V shed 3 bases, J shed 7 bases, and the junction held 8 bases outside the gene matches. The CDR3 is CASSPRTGRGEKLFF. The CDR3 DNA is TGTGCCAGCTCACCTAGGACAGGCCGGGGTGAAAAACTGTTTTTT.

The genes are TRBV10-3 and TRBJ1-3; the match to TRBD1 covers 8 bases. The V gene's germline CDR1 is ENHRY and CDR2 SYGVKD. Trimming at V came to 4 bases and at J to 4 bases, leaving 6 bases not matched to a gene. The CDR3 sequence is 15 residues long. The CDR3 loop is CAISGDRTSGNTIYF. CDR3 DNA sequence: TGTGCCATCAGTGGGGACAGGACCTCAGGAAACACCATATATTTT.

The V and J genes are TRBV18 and TRBJ2-7; 12 bases line up with TRBD2. The CDR3 consists of 14 residues. CDR1 is KGHSH, CDR2 LQKENI, per germline. The V and J ends lost 2 bases and 4 bases, in that order; junction bases with no gene match: 0. In DNA, the CDR3 is TGTGCCAGCTCACCAGGGACTAGCGGGTACGAGCAGTACGTC. Amino acid sequence: CASSPGTSGYEQYV.

CDR3 amino acids: CSVEAPGQPDNEQFF. The CDR3 bases are TGCAGCGTTGAAGCCCCGGGACAGCCGGACAATGAGCAGTTCTTC. The chain has TRBV29-1 and TRBJ2-1; 7 positions agree with TRBD1. After removal of 1 base from V and 5 bases from J, the junction contained 8 bases not matched to a gene. This CDR3 has 15 amino acids. Germline V CDR1 and CDR2: SQVTM, ANQGSEA.